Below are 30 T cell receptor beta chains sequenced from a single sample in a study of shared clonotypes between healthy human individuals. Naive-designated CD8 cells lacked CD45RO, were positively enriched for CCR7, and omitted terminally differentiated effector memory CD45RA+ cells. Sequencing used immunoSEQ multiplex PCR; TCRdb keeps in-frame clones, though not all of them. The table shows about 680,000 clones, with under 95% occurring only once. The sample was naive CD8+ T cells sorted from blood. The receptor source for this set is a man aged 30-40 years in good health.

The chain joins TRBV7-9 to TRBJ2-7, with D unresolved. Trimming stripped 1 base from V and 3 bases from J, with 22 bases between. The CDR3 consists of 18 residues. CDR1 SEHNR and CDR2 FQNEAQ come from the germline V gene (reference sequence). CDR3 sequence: CASSLVDRGSELDYEQYF. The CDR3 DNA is TGTGCCAGCAGCTTAGTCGATCGAGGATCCGAACTCGACTACGAGCAGTACTTC.

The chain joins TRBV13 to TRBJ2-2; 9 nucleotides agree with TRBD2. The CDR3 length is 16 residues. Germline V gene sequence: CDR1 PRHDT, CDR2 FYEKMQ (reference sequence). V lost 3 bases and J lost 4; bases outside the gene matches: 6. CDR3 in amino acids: CASSFFSGSGTGELFF. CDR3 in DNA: TGTGCCAGCAGCTTCTTTAGCGGGAGCGGCACCGGGGAGCTGTTTTTT. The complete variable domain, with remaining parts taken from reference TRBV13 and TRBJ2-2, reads AAGVIQSPRHLIKEKRETATLKCYPIPRHDTVYWYQQGPGQDPQFLISFYEKMQSDKGSIPDRFSAQQFSDYHSELNMSSLELGDSALYFCASSFFSGSGTGELFFGEGSRLTVL.

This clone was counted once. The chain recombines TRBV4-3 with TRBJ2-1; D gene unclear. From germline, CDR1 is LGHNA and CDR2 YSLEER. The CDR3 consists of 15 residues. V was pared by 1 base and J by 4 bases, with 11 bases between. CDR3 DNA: TGCGCCAGCAGCCAAGTCCAAGTCACTTACAATGAGCAGTTCTTC. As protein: CASSQVQVTYNEQFF.

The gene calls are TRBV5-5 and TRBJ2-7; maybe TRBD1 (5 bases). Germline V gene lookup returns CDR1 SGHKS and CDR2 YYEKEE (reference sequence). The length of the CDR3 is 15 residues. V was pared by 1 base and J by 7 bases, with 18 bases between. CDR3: CASSLWQGPPDEQYF. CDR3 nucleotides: TGTGCCAGCAGCTTGTGGCAGGGTCCCCCGGATGAGCAGTACTTC.

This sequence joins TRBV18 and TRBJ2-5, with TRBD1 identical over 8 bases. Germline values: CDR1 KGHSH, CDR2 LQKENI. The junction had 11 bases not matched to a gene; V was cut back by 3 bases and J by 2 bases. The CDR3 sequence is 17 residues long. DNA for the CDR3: TGTGCCAGCTCACCGCGTACGGGACAGGAAAGTCAAGAGACCCAGTACTTC. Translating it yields CASSPRTGQESQETQYF.

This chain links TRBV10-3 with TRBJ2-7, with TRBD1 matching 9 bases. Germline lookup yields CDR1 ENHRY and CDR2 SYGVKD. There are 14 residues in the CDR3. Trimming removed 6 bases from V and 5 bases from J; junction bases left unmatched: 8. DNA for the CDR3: TGTGCCATCAGCCGGACAGGGGTAGGGGACGAGCAGTACTTC. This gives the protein CAISRTGVGDEQYF.

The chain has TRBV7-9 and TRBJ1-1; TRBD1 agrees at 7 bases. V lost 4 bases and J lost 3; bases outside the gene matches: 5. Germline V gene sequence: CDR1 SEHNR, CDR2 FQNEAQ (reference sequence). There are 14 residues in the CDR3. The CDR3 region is CASSSITGDTEAFF. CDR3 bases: TGTGCCAGCAGCTCGATCACAGGGGACACTGAAGCTTTCTTT.

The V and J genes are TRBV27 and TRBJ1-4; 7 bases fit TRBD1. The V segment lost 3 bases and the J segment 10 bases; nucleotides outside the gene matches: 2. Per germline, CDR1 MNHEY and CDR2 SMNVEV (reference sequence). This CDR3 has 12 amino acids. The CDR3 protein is CASSFRGGKLFF. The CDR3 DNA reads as TGTGCCAGCAGTTTCAGGGGGGGAAAACTGTTTTTT.

The CDR3 bases are TGTGCCAGCAGCCGGGCCGGCGGGGAGCTGTTTTTT. Its translation: CASSRAGGELFF. The chain recombines TRBV27 with TRBJ2-2; D uncertain. The CDR3 is made up of 12 amino acids. V was cut by 6 bases and J by 7 bases, with 9 bases left in between. CDR1 is MNHEY and CDR2 is SMNVEV in the germline V gene (reference sequence).

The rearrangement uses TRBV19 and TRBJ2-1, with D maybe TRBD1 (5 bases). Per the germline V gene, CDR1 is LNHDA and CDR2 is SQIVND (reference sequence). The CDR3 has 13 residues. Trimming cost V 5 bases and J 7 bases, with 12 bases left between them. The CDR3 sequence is CASSPRVMNEQFF. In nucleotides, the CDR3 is TGTGCCAGTAGTCCCAGGGTTATGAATGAGCAGTTCTTC. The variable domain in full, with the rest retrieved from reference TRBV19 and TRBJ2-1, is DGGITQSPKYLFRKEGQNVTLSCEQNLNHDAMYWYRQDPGQGLRLIYYSQIVNDFQKGDIAEGYSVSREKKESFPLTVTSAQKNPTAFYLCASSPRVMNEQFFGPGTRLTVL.

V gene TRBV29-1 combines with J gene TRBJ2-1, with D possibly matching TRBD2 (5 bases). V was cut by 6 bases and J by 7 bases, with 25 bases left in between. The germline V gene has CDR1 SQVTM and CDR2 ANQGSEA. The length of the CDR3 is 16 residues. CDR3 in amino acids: CSVLGQDQRRWNEQFF. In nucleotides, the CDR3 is TGCAGCGTACTAGGTCAGGACCAGCGGAGGTGGAATGAGCAGTTCTTC.

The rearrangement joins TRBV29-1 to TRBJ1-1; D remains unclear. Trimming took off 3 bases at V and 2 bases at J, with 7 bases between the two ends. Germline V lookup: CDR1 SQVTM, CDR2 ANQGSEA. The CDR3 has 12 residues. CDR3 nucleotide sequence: TGCAGCGTTGATTCCAGCAACACTGAAGCTTTCTTT. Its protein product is CSVDSSNTEAFF. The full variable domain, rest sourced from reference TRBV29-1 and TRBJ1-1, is SAVISQKPSRDICQRGTSLTIQCQVDSQVTMMFWYRQQPGQSLTLIATANQGSEATYESGFVIDKFPISRPNLTFSTLTVSNMSPEDSSIYLCSVDSSNTEAFFGQGTRLTVV.

CDR3 region: CAISEGAGGPSYEQYF. The CDR3 DNA sequence: TGTGCCATCAGTGAAGGGGCGGGAGGGCCCTCCTACGAGCAGTACTTC. The chain has TRBV10-3 and TRBJ2-7, with 9 bases fitting TRBD2. This CDR3 has 16 amino acids. The V segment lost 3 bases and the J segment 0 bases; nucleotides outside the gene matches: 6. The germline CDR1 and CDR2 sequences are ENHRY and SYGVKD.

The CDR3: CASQGRRNEQFF. The DNA of the CDR3 is TGTGCCAGCCAAGGGAGAAGGAATGAGCAGTTCTTC. The chain carries TRBV2 and TRBJ2-1, with D possibly being TRBD2 (5 bases). Germline loops: CDR1 SNHLY, CDR2 FYNNEI. V was cut by 8 bases and J by 7 bases, with 12 bases left in between. CDR3 length equals 12 residues. The whole variable domain, filled in from reference TRBV2 and TRBJ2-1, reads EPEVTQTPSHQVTQMGQEVILRCVPISNHLYFYWYRQILGQKVEFLVSFYNNEISEKSEIFDDQFSVERPDGSNFTLKIRSTKLEDSAMYFCASQGRRNEQFFGPGTRLTVL.

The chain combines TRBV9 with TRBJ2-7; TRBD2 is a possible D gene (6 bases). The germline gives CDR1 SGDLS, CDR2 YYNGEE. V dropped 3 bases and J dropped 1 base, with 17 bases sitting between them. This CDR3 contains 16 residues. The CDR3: CASSDPIGSRSYEQYF. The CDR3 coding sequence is TGTGCCAGCAGCGACCCAATCGGGAGTCGGTCCTACGAGCAGTACTTC.

CDR3 region: CASSAGLVSSYEQYF. CDR3 nucleotide sequence: TGTGCCAGCAGTGCAGGACTAGTTTCCTCCTACGAGCAGTACTTC. The rearrangement uses TRBV28 and TRBJ2-7; TRBD2 aligns across 7 bases. In germline, CDR1 is MDHEN, CDR2 SYDVKM. The CDR3 contains 15 residues. Trimming took 5 bases from V and 0 from J; bases not matched to a gene: 7.

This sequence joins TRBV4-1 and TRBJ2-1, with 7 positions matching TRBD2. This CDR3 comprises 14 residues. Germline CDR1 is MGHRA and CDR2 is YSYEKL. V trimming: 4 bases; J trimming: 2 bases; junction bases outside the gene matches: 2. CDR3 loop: CASSRGLAYNEQFF. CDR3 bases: TGCGCCAGCAGCCGAGGACTAGCCTACAATGAGCAGTTCTTC.

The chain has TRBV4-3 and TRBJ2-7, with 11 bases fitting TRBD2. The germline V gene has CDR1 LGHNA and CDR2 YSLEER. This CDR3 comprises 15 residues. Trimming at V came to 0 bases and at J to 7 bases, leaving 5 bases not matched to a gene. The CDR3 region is CASSQDSGRAREQYF. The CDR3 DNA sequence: TGCGCCAGCAGCCAAGATAGCGGGAGGGCTCGAGAGCAGTACTTC.

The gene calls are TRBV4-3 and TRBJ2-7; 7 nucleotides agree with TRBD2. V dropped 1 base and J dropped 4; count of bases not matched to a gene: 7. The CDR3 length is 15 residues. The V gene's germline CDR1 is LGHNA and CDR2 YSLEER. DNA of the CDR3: TGCGCCAGCAGCCAAGGGGGAGGGAGTGGATACGAGCAGTACTTC. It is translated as CASSQGGGSGYEQYF.

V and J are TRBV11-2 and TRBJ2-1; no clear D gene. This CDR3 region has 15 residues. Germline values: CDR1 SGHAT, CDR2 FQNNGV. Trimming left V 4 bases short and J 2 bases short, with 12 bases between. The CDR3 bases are TGTGCCAGCAGCTCACTCTTCCCGCCCTACAATGAGCAGTTCTTC. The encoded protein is CASSSLFPPYNEQFF.

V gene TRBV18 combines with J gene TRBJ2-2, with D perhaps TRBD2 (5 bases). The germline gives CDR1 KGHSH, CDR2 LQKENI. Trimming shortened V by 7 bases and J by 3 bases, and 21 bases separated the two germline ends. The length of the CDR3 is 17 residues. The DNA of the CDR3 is TGTGCCAGCTTCCCCGGTATTGCGGGCCCCCACACCGGGGAGCTGTTTTTT. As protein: CASFPGIAGPHTGELFF.

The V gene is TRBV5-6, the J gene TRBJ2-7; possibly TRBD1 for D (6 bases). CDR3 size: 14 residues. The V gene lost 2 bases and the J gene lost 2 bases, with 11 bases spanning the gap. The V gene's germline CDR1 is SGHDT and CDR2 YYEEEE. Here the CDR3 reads CASSLRDNAYEQYF. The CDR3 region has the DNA TGTGCCAGCAGCTTACGGGACAATGCCTACGAGCAGTACTTC. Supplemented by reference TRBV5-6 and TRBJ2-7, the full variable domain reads DAGVTQSPTHLIKTRGQQVTLRCSPKSGHDTVSWYQQALGQGPQFIFQYYEEEERQRGNFPDRFSGHQFPNYSSELNVNALLLGDSALYLCASSLRDNAYEQYFGPGTRLTVT.

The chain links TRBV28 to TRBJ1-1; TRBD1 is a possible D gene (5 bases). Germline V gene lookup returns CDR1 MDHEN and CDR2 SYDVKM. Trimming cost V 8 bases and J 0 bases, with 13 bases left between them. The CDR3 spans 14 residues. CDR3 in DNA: TGTGCCAGCGGCGACGGGGCATTGAACACTGAAGCTTTCTTT. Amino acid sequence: CASGDGALNTEAFF.

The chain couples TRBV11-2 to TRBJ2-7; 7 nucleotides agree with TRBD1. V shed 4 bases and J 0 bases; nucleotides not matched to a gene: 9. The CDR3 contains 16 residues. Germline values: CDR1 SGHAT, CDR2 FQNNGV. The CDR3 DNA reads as TGTGCCAGCAGCTACGGGCCGGGACAGAGCTCCTACGAGCAGTACTTC. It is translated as CASSYGPGQSSYEQYF.

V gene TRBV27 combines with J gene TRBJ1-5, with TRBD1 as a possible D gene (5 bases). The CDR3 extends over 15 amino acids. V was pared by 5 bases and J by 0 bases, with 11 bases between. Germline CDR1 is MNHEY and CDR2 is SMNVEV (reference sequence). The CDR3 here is CASSMWGNSNQPQHF. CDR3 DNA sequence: TGTGCCAGCAGTATGTGGGGCAATAGCAATCAGCCCCAGCATTTT.

The CDR3 nucleotides read TGCGCCAGCAGCTTTGGACAGGACTACAATGAGCAGTTCTTC. It encodes CASSFGQDYNEQFF. The J gene is TRBJ2-1, the V gene TRBV5-1; 7 bases map to TRBD1. The CDR3 is made up of 14 amino acids. The junction had 2 bases not matched to a gene; V was cut back by 2 bases and J by 3 bases. The V gene's germline CDR1 is SGHRS and CDR2 YFSETQ.

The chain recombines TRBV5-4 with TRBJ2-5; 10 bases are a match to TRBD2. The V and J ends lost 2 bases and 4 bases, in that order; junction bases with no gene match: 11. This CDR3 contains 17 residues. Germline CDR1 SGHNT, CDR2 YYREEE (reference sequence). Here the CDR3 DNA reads TGTGCCAGCAGCTTTAGGCTAGCGGGAGTGCTTCGAGAGACCCAGTACTTC. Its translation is CASSFRLAGVLRETQYF.

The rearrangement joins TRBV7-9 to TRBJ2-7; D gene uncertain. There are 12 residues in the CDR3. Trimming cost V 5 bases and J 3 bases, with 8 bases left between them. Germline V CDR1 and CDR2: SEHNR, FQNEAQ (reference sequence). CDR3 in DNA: TGTGCCAGCAGCCCGGACCACTACGAGCAGTACTTC. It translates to CASSPDHYEQYF.

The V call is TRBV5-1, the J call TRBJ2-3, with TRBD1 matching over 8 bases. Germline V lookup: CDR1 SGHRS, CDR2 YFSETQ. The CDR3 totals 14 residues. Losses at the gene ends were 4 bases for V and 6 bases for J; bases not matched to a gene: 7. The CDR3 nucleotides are TGCGCCAGCAGCGGACAGGGTGGTAGGGATACGCAGTATTTT. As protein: CASSGQGGRDTQYF.

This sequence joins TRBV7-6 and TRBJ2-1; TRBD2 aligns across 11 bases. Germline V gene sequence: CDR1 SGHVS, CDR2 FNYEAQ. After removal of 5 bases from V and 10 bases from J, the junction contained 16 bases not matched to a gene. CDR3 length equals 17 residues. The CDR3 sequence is CASSRQTGTSGTPEQFF. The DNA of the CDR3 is TGTGCCAGCAGCCGACAGACCGGGACTAGCGGTACCCCAGAGCAGTTCTTC.